A selection of T cell receptor beta chains follows, all from one sample in a study of control samples from healthy donors and cancer patients. Here immunoSEQ multiplex PCR was the method, and the copy in TCRdb shows in-frame clones only, minus some. The sample includes 110,000 to 150,000 clones, 85% to 95% of them seen just once. Sequencing was performed on PBMCs. All receptors come from a man aged 60-69 years with colorectal cancer. Both conserved end residues are part of each CDR3. Each record gives: D gene, V gene, J gene, clone size, CDR3 protein, CDR3 DNA. D genes are given only for firm matches. Size is stated for part of the rows, as once, few or many counts, or as a class when the clone is expanded.

>NA|TRBV9|TRBJ2-7|NA
CASSVEEGTTSSYEQYF
TGTGCCAGCAGCGTAGAGGAAGGGACGACCTCCTCCTACGAGCAGTACTTC
>TRBD1|TRBV28|TRBJ2-1|NA
CASSATTGTGSYNEQFF
TGTGCCAGCAGTGCTACCACCGGGACAGGGTCATACAATGAGCAGTTCTTC
>NA|TRBV7-2|TRBJ2-3|NA
CASSLLGGAHGTDTQYF
TGTGCCAGCAGCTTATTGGGGGGGGCCCATGGCACAGATACGCAGTATTTT
>TRBD1|TRBV5-1|TRBJ1-3|NA
CASSDGTAGNTIYF
TGCGCCAGCAGCGATGGGACAGCTGGAAACACCATATATTTT
>NA|TRBV11-2|TRBJ1-3|NA
CASSLVRRSAGNTIYF
TGTGCCAGCAGCTTAGTTAGGAGGTCGGCGGGAAACACCATATATTTT
>NA|TRBV19|TRBJ2-5|NA
CASSIQETQYF
TGTGCCAGTAGTATCCAGGAGACCCAGTACTTC
>NA|TRBV19|TRBJ2-3|NA
CASRQEGGTDTQYF
TGTGCCAGTAGGCAGGAGGGGGGCACAGATACGCAGTATTTT
>NA|TRBV21-1|TRBJ2-5|NA
CASSKAALTESQETQYF
TGTGCCAGCAGCAAAGCCGCCCTAACAGAGTCCCAAGAGACCCAGTACTTC
>NA|TRBV7-2|TRBJ2-2|NA
CASSLDAGGRTGELFF
TGTGCCAGCAGCTTAGATGCAGGGGGGCGAACCGGGGAGCTGTTTTTT
>TRBD1|TRBV7-9|TRBJ1-1|NA
CASSGQGYTEAFF
TGTGCCAGCAGCGGACAGGGGTACACTGAAGCTTTCTTT
>TRBD1|TRBV4-1|TRBJ1-2|NA
CASSPPQGAGGYTF
TGCGCCAGCAGCCCCCCCCAGGGGGCGGGGGGCTACACCTTC
>NA|TRBV5-1|TRBJ1-2|NA
CASSFAGTYGYTF
TGCGCCAGCAGCTTTGCAGGGACCTATGGCTACACCTTC
>NA|TRBV6-5|TRBJ2-3|NA
CASGRSSSTDTQYF
TGTGCCAGCGGAAGGTCGTCTAGCACAGATACGCAGTATTTT
>TRBD1|TRBV6-5|TRBJ2-7|NA
CASSGQGMSYEQYF
TGTGCCAGCAGCGGACAGGGTATGAGCTACGAGCAGTACTTC
>NA|TRBV19|TRBJ2-1|NA
CASRTLAGSYNEQFF
TGTGCCAGTAGAACCCTGGCGGGATCCTACAATGAGCAGTTCTTC
>TRBD1|TRBV6-2/TRBV6-3|TRBJ2-7|NA
CASSQSPGQVTYEQYF
TGTGCCAGCAGTCAATCGCCAGGACAGGTAACCTACGAGCAGTACTTC
>TRBD1|TRBV11-2|TRBJ1-1|NA
CASSPGQGAEAFF
TGTGCCAGCAGCCCCGGACAGGGGGCTGAAGCTTTCTTT
>NA|TRBV6-5|TRBJ1-5|NA
CASSYRSNQPQHF
TGTGCCAGCAGTTATCGGAGCAATCAGCCCCAGCATTTT
>NA|TRBV27|TRBJ1-2|NA
CASSFRDSLPWGYTF
TGTGCCAGCAGTTTTAGAGACAGCCTTCCCTGGGGCTACACCTTC
>NA|TRBV12-3/TRBV12-4|TRBJ1-2|NA
CASSSGAPYGYTF
TGTGCCAGCAGCTCCGGGGCCCCCTATGGCTACACCTTC
>TRBD2|TRBV19|TRBJ2-7|NA
CASSTSGEPYEQYF
TGTGCCAGTAGTACTAGCGGGGAGCCCTACGAGCAGTACTTC
>NA|TRBV27|TRBJ1-5|NA
CASSPRQENPGSQPQHF
TGTGCCAGCAGTCCGCGACAGGAGAACCCAGGGAGTCAGCCCCAGCATTTT
>TRBD1|TRBV7-2|TRBJ1-2|NA
CASSAGTGGRGYTF
TGTGCCAGCAGCGCCGGGACAGGGGGCCGGGGCTACACCTTC
>NA|TRBV28|TRBJ1-1|NA
CASMVLANTEAFF
TGTGCCAGCATGGTATTAGCGAACACTGAAGCTTTCTTT
>NA|TRBV4-1|TRBJ1-5|once
CASSQGHNQPQHF
TGCGCCAGCAGCCAGGGACACAATCAGCCCCAGCATTTT
>NA|TRBV5-1|TRBJ2-5|NA
CASPPGVQETQYF
TGCGCCAGCCCCCCAGGGGTTCAAGAGACCCAGTACTTC
>TRBD1|TRBV28|TRBJ2-2|NA
CASTLTGAFQYTGELFF
TGTGCCAGCACCTTGACAGGGGCATTTCAGTACACCGGGGAGCTGTTTTTT
>TRBD1|TRBV27|TRBJ2-3|NA
CASSLSWGQGRDTQYF
TGTGCCAGCAGTTTATCGTGGGGACAGGGGAGGGATACGCAGTATTTT
>NA|TRBV6-5|TRBJ1-5|NA
CASNTGGLYQPQHF
TGTGCCAGCAACACGGGGGGGCTTTATCAGCCCCAGCATTTT
>NA|TRBV10-1|TRBJ2-7|NA
CASDVNLGSPLSYEQYF
TGCGCCAGCGACGTGAACTTGGGGTCTCCCCTCTCCTACGAGCAGTACTTC
>NA|TRBV4-2|TRBJ1-1|NA
CASSQDRIYSSPTTEAFF
TGTGCCAGCAGCCAAGATCGGATCTACAGTTCCCCCACGACTGAAGCTTTCTTT
>NA|TRBV3-1/TRBV3-2|TRBJ1-1|NA
CASSPYGGNTEAFF
TGTGCCAGCAGCCCGTATGGCGGGAACACTGAAGCTTTCTTT
>NA|TRBV30|TRBJ1-6|NA
CAWSGEGWETLHF
TGTGCCTGGAGTGGCGAGGGGTGGGAGACCCTCCACTTT
>NA|TRBV19|TRBJ1-1|NA
CASSRPGYWDTEAFF
TGTGCCAGTAGTCGTCCAGGGTACTGGGACACTGAAGCTTTCTTT
>NA|TRBV6-5|TRBJ2-2|NA
CASSLDGTNTGELFF
TGTGCCAGCAGTCTCGACGGAACGAACACCGGGGAGCTGTTTTTT
>NA|TRBV24-1|TRBJ2-3|few
CATSDLRGGGDTQYF
TGTGCCACCAGTGATTTGAGGGGGGGAGGAGATACGCAGTATTTT
>NA|TRBV5-1|TRBJ2-6|NA
CASSFTSGSGANVLTF
TGCGCCAGCAGCTTTACTTCCGGGTCTGGGGCCAACGTCCTGACTTTC
>NA|TRBV9|TRBJ1-1|once
CASSAGNTEAFF
TGTGCCAGCAGCGCAGGGAACACTGAAGCTTTCTTT
>NA|TRBV4-2|TRBJ2-3|NA
CASSQDRVSTDTQYF
TGTGCCAGCAGCCAAGACAGGGTAAGCACAGATACGCAGTATTTT
>NA|TRBV10-3|TRBJ1-5|NA
CAIGTNNQPQHF
TGTGCCATCGGGACGAACAATCAGCCCCAGCATTTT
>TRBD1|TRBV5-4|TRBJ2-3|once
CASSLRVTGGSDTQYF
TGTGCCAGCAGCTTGCGGGTGACAGGGGGCTCAGATACGCAGTATTTT
>TRBD1|TRBV4-1|TRBJ1-3|NA
CASSLGQGTGNTIYF
TGCGCCAGCAGCCTGGGACAGGGGACTGGAAACACCATATATTTT
>TRBD1|TRBV5-1|TRBJ2-2|once
CASSLATGGTGELFF
TGCGCCAGCAGCTTGGCGACAGGGGGAACCGGGGAGCTGTTTTTT
>NA|TRBV23-1|TRBJ1-3|NA
CASSQKVLSSGNTIYF
TGCGCCAGCAGCCAAAAGGTCCTTTCCTCTGGAAACACCATATATTTT
>NA|TRBV3-1/TRBV3-2|TRBJ1-2|once
CASSQFYSELFNYGYTF
TGTGCCAGCAGCCAATTTTACAGCGAGCTATTTAACTATGGCTACACCTTC
>TRBD2|TRBV9|TRBJ2-7|NA
CASSAPMGLEAYEQYF
TGTGCCAGCAGCGCGCCCATGGGACTAGAGGCCTACGAGCAGTACTTC
>NA|TRBV6-6|TRBJ1-4|once
CASSYSAGSGEKLFF
TGTGCCAGCAGTTACTCGGCAGGGTCTGGGGAAAAACTGTTTTTT
>NA|TRBV7-2|TRBJ1-3|NA
CASSLDGNTIYF
TGTGCCAGCAGCCTTGACGGAAACACCATATATTTT
>NA|TRBV6-5|TRBJ2-3|NA
CASTRGGSDTQYF
TGTGCCAGCACTAGGGGGGGTTCAGATACGCAGTATTTT
>NA|TRBV30|TRBJ2-7|NA
CAWSVHEVSEQYF
TGTGCCTGGAGTGTACACGAGGTCTCCGAGCAGTACTTC
>NA|TRBV5-1|TRBJ1-2|NA
CASSTGQSPYGYTF
TGCGCCAGCAGCACTGGACAGTCTCCCTATGGCTACACCTTC
>NA|TRBV5-6|TRBJ2-5|NA
CASSQSRVEETQYF
TGTGCCAGCAGCCAGTCTCGGGTGGAAGAGACCCAGTACTTC